The text below deals with one TCR beta chain. This entry belongs to a study of blood T cell repertoires in COVID-19. Study details: Sites in the United States, Italy and Spain provided acute and convalescent COVID-19 samples.

Germline V CDR1 and CDR2: MDHEN, SYDVKM. This CDR3 is 15 amino acids long. The V gene lost 6 bases and the J gene lost 3 bases, with 18 bases spanning the gap. Repertoires were generated with immunoSEQ multiplex PCR, while TCRdb's copy carries only in-frame clones and drops some. The sample has nearly 300,000 clones, about 88% seen once. The clonotype comes from a human donor with COVID-19, enrolled during active disease. The donor label of this sample is uncertain. The chain has TRBV28 and TRBJ2-7; a weak D match, TRBD1 (5 bases). The sample comprised peripheral blood. The CDR3 sequence: CASRPESARGYEQYF. The CDR3 DNA is TGTGCCAGCAGGCCTGAGTCCGCAAGGGGCTACGAGCAGTACTTC.